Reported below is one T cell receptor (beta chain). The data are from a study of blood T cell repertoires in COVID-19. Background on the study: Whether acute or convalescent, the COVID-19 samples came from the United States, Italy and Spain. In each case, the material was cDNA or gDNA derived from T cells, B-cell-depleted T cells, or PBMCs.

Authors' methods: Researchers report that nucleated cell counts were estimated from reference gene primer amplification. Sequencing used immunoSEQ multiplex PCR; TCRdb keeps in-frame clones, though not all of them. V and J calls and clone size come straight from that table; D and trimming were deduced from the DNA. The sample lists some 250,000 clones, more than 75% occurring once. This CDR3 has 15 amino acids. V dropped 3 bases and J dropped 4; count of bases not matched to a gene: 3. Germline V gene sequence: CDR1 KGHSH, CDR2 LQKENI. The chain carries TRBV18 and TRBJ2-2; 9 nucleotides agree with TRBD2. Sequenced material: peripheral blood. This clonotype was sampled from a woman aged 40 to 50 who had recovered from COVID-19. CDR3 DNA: TGTGCCAGCTCACCGGTAGCGGGGGCCACCGGGGAGCTGTTTTTT. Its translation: CASSPVAGATGELFF.